This T cell receptor (beta chain) was recovered during a study of blood T cells in healthy people across ages. Study in general: Capture via template switching afforded approximately one barcoded beta molecule per two T cells.

The use of a sample-barcoded 5' primer and a J-beta primer mix characterized a second PCR of roughly 6 to 12 cycles. Each TCR beta cDNA got a 12-nucleotide random molecular identifier. TCRdb reprocessed the 5' RACE reads via MiXCR and lists one record per CDR3 protein. The sample holds a few hundred thousand distinct CDR3 sequences, roughly 26% seen once. Each sample yielded at least 6 million isolated PBMCs. Germline loops: CDR1 SEHNR, CDR2 FQNEAQ (reference sequence). The trim removed 5 bases at V and 10 bases at J, leaving 8 bases unmatched. CDR3 length equals 13 residues. The sample comprised blood. This TCR was sampled from a woman aged 70-85 years in good health. The chain links TRBV7-9 to TRBJ2-1; 7 bases are a match to TRBD1. The DNA of the CDR3 is TGTGCCAGCAGCCTTAACCGGGACAGAGAGCAGTTCTTC. It encodes CASSLNRDREQFF.